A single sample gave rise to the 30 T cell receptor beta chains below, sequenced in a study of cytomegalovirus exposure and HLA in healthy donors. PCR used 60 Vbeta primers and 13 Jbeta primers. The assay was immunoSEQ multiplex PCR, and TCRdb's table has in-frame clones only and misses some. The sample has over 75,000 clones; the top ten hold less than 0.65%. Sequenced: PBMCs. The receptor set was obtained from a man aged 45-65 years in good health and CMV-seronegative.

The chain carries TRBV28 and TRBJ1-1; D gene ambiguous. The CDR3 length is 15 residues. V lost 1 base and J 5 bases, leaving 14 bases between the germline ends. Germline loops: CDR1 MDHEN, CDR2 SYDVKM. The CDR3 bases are TGTGCCAGCAGTTTATTCATAGAGGGCGGGACTGAAGCTTTCTTT. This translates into CASSLFIEGGTEAFF.

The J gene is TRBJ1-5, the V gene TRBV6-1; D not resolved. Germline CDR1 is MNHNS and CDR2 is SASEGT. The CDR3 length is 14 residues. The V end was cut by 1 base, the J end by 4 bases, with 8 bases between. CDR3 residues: CASSEVGGNQPQHF. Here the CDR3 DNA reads TGTGCCAGCAGTGAAGTTGGCGGAAATCAGCCCCAGCATTTT.

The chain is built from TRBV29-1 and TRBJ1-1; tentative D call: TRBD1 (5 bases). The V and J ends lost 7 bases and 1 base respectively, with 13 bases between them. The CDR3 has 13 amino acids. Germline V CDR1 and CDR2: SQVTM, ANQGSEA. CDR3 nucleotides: TGCAGCGGTGTGAATCAGGGGAACACTGAAGCTTTCTTT. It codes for CSGVNQGNTEAFF.

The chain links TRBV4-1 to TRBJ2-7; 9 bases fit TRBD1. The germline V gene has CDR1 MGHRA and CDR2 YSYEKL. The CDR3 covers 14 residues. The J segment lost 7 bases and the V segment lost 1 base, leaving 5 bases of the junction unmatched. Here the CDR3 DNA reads TGCGCCAGCAGCCAAGGACAGGGGGTGGGGGAGCAGTACTTC. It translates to CASSQGQGVGEQYF.

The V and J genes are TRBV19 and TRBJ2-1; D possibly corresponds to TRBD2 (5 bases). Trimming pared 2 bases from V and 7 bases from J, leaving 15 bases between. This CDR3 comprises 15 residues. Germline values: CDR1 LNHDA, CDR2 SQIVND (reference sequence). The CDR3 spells CASSIRGSSRNEQFF. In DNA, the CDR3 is TGTGCCAGTAGTATACGGGGTTCCTCGCGGAATGAGCAGTTCTTC.

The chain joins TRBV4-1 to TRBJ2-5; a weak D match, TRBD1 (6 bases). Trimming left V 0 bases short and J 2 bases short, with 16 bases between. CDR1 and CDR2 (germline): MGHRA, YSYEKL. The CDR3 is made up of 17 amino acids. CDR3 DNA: TGCGCCAGCAGCCAAGAAGCGTCAGGGACACAACAAGAGACCCAGTACTTC. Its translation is CASSQEASGTQQETQYF.

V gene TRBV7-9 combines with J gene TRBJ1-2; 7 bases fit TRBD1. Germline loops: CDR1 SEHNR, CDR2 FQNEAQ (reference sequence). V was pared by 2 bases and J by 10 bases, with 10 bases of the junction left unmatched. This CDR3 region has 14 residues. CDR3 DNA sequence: TGTGCCAGCAGCTTATACGGGACAGCTTTTGACTACACCTTC. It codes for CASSLYGTAFDYTF.

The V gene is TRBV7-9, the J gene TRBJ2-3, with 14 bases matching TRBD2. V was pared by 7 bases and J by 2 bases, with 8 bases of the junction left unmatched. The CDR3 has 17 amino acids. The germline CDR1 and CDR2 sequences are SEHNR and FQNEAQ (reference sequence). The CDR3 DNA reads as TGTGCCAGCACCCCGACTAGCGGGGGGGCCTCCACAGATACGCAGTATTTT. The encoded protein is CASTPTSGGASTDTQYF.

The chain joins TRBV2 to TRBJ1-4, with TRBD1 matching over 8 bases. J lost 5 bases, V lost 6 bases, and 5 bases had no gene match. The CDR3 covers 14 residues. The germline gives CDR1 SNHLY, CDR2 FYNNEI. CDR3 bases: TGTGCCAGCAGAAGGGACAGGAACAATGAAAAACTGTTTTTT. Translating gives CASRRDRNNEKLFF.

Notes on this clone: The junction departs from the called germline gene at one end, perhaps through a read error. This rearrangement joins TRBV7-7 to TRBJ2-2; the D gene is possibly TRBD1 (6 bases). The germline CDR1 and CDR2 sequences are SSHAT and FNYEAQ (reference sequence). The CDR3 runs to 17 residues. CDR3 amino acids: CASSLDIEGANTGELFF. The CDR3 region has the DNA TGTGCTAGCAGCTTAGATATAGAGGGGGCGAACACCGGGGAGCTGTTTTTT.

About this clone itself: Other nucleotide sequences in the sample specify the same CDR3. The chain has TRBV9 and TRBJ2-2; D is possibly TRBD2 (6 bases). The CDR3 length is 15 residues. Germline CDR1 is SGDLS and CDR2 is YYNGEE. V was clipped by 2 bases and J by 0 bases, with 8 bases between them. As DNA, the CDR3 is TGTGCCAGCAGCGTGGGGGGAGCGAACACCGGGGAGCTGTTTTTT. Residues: CASSVGGANTGELFF.

The CDR3 DNA reads TGTGCCAGCAGTGAAGAGAAAACAGGGGTCGGTCAGCCCCAGCATTTT. Translated, it gives CASSEEKTGVGQPQHF. The V call is TRBV2, the J call TRBJ1-5, with TRBD1 matching over 7 bases. The CDR3 consists of 16 residues. V lost 1 base, J lost 6 bases, and 9 bases stayed unmatched. The germline V gene has CDR1 SNHLY and CDR2 FYNNEI.

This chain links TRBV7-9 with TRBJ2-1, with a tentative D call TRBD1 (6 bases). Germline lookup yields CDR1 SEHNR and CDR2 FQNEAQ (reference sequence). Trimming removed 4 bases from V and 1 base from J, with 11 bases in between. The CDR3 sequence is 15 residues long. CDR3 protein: CASSSGVLSYNEQFF. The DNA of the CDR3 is TGTGCCAGCAGCTCAGGGGTTCTATCCTACAATGAGCAGTTCTTC.

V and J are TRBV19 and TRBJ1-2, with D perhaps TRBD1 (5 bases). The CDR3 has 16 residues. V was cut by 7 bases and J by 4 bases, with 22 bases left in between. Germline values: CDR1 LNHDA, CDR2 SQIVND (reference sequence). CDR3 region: CASNPIPGGMFYGYTF. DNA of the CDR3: TGTGCCAGTAACCCCATTCCGGGGGGGATGTTCTATGGCTACACCTTC.

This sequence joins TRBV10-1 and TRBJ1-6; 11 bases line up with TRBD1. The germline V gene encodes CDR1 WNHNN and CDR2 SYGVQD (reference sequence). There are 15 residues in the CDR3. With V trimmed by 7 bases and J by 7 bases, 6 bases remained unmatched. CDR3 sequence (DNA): TGCGCCAGCACCCAGGACAGGGGGCAGAATTCACCCCTCCACTTT. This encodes CASTQDRGQNSPLHF.

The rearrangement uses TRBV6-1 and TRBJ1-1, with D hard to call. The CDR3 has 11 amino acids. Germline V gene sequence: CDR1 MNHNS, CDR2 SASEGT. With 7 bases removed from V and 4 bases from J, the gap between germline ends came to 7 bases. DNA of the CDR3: TGTGCCAGCATTCGGGGCACTGAAGCTTTCTTT. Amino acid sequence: CASIRGTEAFF.

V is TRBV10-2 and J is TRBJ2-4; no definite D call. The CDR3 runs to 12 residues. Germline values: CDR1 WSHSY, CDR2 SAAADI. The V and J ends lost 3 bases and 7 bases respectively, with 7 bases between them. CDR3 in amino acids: CASSDTRNIQYF. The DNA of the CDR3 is TGCGCCAGCAGTGACACCAGGAACATTCAGTACTTC.

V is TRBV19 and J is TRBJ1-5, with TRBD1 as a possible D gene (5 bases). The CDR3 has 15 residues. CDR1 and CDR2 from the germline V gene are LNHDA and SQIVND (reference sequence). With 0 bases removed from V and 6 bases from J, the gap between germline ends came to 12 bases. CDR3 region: CASSIDFTGFQPQHF. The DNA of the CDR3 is TGTGCCAGTAGTATAGATTTTACAGGCTTTCAGCCCCAGCATTTT. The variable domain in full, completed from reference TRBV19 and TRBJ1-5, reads DGGITQSPKYLFRKEGQNVTLSCEQNLNHDAMYWYRQDPGQGLRLIYYSQIVNDFQKGDIAEGYSVSREKKESFPLTVTSAQKNPTAFYLCASSIDFTGFQPQHFGDGTRLSIL.

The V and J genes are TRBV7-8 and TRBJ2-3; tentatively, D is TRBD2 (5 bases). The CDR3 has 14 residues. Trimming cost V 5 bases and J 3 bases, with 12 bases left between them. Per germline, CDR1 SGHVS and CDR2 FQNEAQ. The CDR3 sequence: CASSPGWRTDTQYF. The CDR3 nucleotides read TGTGCCAGCAGCCCCGGTTGGAGGACAGATACGCAGTATTTT.

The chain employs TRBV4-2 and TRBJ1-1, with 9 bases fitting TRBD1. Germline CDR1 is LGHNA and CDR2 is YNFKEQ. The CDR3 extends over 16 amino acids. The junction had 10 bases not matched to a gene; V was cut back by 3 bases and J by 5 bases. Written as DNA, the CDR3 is TGTGCCAGCAGCCAGGGACAGGGCGTTGTTTTTACTGAAGCTTTCTTT. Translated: CASSQGQGVVFTEAFF.

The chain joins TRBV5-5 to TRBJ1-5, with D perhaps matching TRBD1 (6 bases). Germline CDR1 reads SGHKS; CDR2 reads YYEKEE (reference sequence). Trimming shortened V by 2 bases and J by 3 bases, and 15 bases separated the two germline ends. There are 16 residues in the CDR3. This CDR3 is CASSFRGFNTNQPQHF. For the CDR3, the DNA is TGTGCCAGCAGCTTCAGGGGTTTTAATACCAATCAGCCCCAGCATTTT.

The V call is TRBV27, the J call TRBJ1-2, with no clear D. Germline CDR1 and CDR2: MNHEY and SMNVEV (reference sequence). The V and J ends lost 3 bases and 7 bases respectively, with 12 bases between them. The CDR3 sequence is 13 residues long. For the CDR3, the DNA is TGTGCCAGCAGTTTCTGGGCCAGCGGTGGCTACACCTTC. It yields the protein CASSFWASGGYTF.

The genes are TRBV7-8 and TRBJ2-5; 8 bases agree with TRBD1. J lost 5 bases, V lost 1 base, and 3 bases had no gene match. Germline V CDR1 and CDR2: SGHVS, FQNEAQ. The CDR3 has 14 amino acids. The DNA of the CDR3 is TGTGCCAGCAGCTTAGGGACAGGGACCGAGACCCAGTACTTC. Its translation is CASSLGTGTETQYF. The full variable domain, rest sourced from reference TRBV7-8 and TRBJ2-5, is GAGVSQSPRYKVAKRGQDVALRCDPISGHVSLFWYQQALGQGPEFLTYFQNEAQLDKSGLPSDRFFAERPEGSVSTLKIQRTQQEDSAVYLCASSLGTGTETQYFGPGTRLLVL.

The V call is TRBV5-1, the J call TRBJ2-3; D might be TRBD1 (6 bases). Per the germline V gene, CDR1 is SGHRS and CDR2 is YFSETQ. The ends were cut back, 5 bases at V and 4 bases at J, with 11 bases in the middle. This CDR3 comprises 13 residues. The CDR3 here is CASRQGMADTQYF. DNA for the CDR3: TGCGCCAGCAGGCAGGGGATGGCAGATACGCAGTATTTT.

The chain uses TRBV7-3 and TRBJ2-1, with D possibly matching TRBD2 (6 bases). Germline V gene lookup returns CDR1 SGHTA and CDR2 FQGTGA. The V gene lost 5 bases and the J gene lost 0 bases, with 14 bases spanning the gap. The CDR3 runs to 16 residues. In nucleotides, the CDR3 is TGTGCCAGCAGCCCGGGGACTGGGAGCTCCTACAATGAGCAGTTCTTC. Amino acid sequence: CASSPGTGSSYNEQFF.

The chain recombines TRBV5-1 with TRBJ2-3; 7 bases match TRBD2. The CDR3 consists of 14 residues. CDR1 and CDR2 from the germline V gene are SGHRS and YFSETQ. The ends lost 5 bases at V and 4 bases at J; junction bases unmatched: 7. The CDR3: CASRGQRGSDTQYF. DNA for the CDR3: TGCGCCAGCAGAGGCCAGCGGGGTTCAGATACGCAGTATTTT.

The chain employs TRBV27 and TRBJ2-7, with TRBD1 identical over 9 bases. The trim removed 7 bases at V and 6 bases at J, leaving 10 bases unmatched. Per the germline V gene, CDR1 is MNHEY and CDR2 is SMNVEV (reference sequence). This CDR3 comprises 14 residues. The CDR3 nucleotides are TGTGCCAGCAAGTTACCGGACAGGGGAGCCGAGCAGTACTTC. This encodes CASKLPDRGAEQYF.

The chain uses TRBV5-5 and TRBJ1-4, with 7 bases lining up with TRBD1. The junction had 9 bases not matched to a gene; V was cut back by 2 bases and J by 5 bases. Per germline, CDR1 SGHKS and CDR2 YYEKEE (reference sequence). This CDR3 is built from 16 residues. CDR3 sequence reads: CASSLWVGQSNEKLFF. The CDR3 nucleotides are TGTGCCAGCAGCTTATGGGTGGGACAGTCGAATGAAAAACTGTTTTTT.

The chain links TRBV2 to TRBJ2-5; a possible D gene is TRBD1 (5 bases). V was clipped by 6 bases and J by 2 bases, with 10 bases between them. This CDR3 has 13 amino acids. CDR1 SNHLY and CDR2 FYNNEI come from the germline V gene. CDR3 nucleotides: TGTGCCAGCAGACAGGAGATACAAGAGACCCAGTACTTC. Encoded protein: CASRQEIQETQYF.

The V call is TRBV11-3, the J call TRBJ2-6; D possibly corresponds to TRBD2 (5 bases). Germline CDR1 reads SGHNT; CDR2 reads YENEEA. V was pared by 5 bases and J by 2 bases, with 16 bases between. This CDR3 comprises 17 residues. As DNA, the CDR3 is TGTGCCAGCAGCCTCAGCGGTTCCGACACTGGGGCCAACGTCCTGACTTTC. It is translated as CASSLSGSDTGANVLTF.